The sequence of this T cell receptor beta chain was determined in a study of beta chain features in type 1 diabetes (dated by TCRdb to the late 2010s). Study-wide context: Mean age, gender distribution, total cell number and subset yield did not differ between patients and healthy donors. A total of under 140,000,000 sorted cells were examined across all samples, and the number of cells per subset was strongly correlated with RNA yield. In the study, recently diagnosed type 1 diabetes patients and matched healthy donors were compared on the TCRB repertoires of their sorted circulating CD4+ T cell subsets. Naive and central memory subsets were obtained from all 30 or so donors, but regulatory and stem cell-like memory subsets were isolated from only 8 patients and roughly eight healthy donors. The full study reports these points: Shorter templates might have been favored by PCR, but patient and control samples were amplified and corrected together, so both groups would have been affected equally by any skew. HLA sub-analyses involved small numbers of individuals, so any influence of HLA type on TCRB rearrangement remained unresolved. In all four CD4+ subsets, TCRB CDR3 length was moderately but significantly shorter in type 1 diabetes patients. Naive, central memory and regulatory TCRB repertoires appeared to be more similar among patients than among healthy donors. Patients with type 1 diabetes made fewer insertions and deleted more nucleotides at VDJ recombination sites, implying thymic rearrangement abnormalities. Because cDNA was sequenced instead of genomic DNA, activated cells with high expression could be over-represented, although the groups did not differ in activation or CD3 levels.

Each donor gave one peripheral blood draw, averaging roughly 100 mL, which was collected into heparinised tubes. A BD FACSAria II was used to sort naive, central memory, regulatory and stem cell-like memory CD4+ T cells with a panel that included CD45RO, CCR7, CD25, CD127, CD95 and CD27. Every sorted population had a purity above 98%. Right away, PBMCs were isolated by Lymphoprep density gradient centrifugation and were stained directly, with no culture step. To minimize batch effects, samples were stained and sorted in pairs, one healthy donor with one patient per experiment. Trimming at the junction amounts to 0 bases on V and 2 bases on J, and the germline ends lie 12 bases apart. CDR3 length: 16 amino acids, cysteine to phenylalanine. Only the CDR3 DNA stays, 48 bases, in frame from base 1. From the germline V gene, CDR1 is SGDLS and CDR2 is YYNGEE. Only a few counts were recorded for this clone. Its antigen is currently not known. No base quality values were provided; no much bigger clone lies one nucleotide off.

The entire amount of isolated RNA was reverse transcribed using the High Capacity cDNA Reverse Transcription Kit, so the sequenced TCRB transcripts were expressed ones. Deep immunoSEQ sequencing was performed on naive, central memory and regulatory T cell samples, with an average of roughly 3.3 million total reads per sample. After sorted cells were lysed in RLT buffer, RNA was extracted with DNase-treated RNeasy Micro or Mini kits, with the choice depending on cell number. Each cell subset was processed separately to prevent cross-contamination, with patient and healthy donor samples processed together. The immunoSEQ multiplex PCR was used to amplify TCRB sequences from cDNA, generating 87-bp fragments that spanned the CDR3 region. The amplicons were sequenced using the Illumina HiSeq platform. The source study handled its data this way. Synthetic template baselines were used to correct PCR bias computationally, reads within Hamming distance 2 were collapsed, and singletons that could not be merged were discarded. Reads were aligned to IMGT to assign V, D and J genes, CDR3 length, and insertions or deletions at six rearrangement sites. Within each subset, clonotype counts were normalized to sorted cell number, after which true diversity and Gini coefficients were computed with the tcR R package. Repertoire sharing was quantified using the overlap coefficient calculated on TCRB nucleotide sequences. Out-of-frame TCRB sequences from naive cells were analyzed as a proxy for the pre-selection repertoire. TCRdb limited this immuneACCESS table to in-frame rearrangements with V and J called. A share of clones is missing; checked studies link under half to unresolved V genes, and the rest is unexplained. V, J and clone size reflect that table, while D and trimming were determined from the DNA. The sample table holds about 360,000 clones, of which roughly 12% were seen once. The top ten clonotypes cover roughly 0.017% of the sample.

The sequenced material came from naive CD4+ T cells from blood. The intended sense of this specimen's cell subset or site label: true naive CD4+ T cells. This chain is built from TRBV9 and TRBJ2-1, and possibly TRBD2, on 6 matching bases. This sequence originates from a man aged 18 to 29 in good health. The DNA is as follows: TGTGCCAGCAGCGTAGTTTCAGCGGGCGCCTACAATGAGCAGTTCTTC. Translated, it reads CASSVVSAGAYNEQFF.